In its sample, the clone carrying this TCR beta chain was seen many times. Its antigen is as yet unknown. This entry belongs to a study of T cell repertoires in cytomegalovirus infection. Study information: Public TCR beta signatures indicated both CMV infection and matching HLA type.

Whole-study results and caveats: Summed frequency of public TCR beta families distinguished CMV carriers with the relevant HLA.

One entry per CDR3 protein results from TCRdb running MiXCR on the reads. The repertoire holds around 250,000 distinct CDR3 sequences, with 15% to 20% as singletons. Germline V CDR1 and CDR2: SGHTA, FQGNSA. The V gene end was trimmed by 4 bases and the J gene end by 8 bases; junction bases not matched to a gene: 16. The CDR3 covers 18 residues. Sequencing was performed on CD8+ T cells from PBMCs. This sequence originates from a human donor in good health (CMV status not recorded). Some clones in this sample may be carry-over from other donors' samples. The J gene is TRBJ2-1, the V gene TRBV7-2, with 11 bases lining up with TRBD2. The CDR3 nucleotides are TGTGCCAGCAGCTCCCTTCGAGTTCGACTAGCGGGAAAGCATGAGCAGTTCTTC. Translated, it gives CASSSLRVRLAGKHEQFF.